The 8 T cell receptor beta chains given below trace back to one sample, sequenced in a study of blood T cell repertoires in COVID-19. The protocol was immunoSEQ multiplex PCR, while the TCRdb copy is restricted to in-frame clones and leaves out a portion. The sample lists about 98,000 clones; around 82% were seen once. Specimen: peripheral blood. The source of these receptors is a man between 65 and 80 years old with active or convalescent COVID-19.

The chain's CDR3 is CASSLATGLTEAFF. The CDR3 nucleotides read TGTGCCAGCAGCTTGGCCACAGGGCTTACTGAAGCTTTCTTT. The genes are TRBV5-8 and TRBJ1-1; weak D call: TRBD1 (6 bases). The CDR3 extends over 14 amino acids. Trimming took 0 bases from V and 5 from J, leaving 11 bases between them. Germline values: CDR1 SGHTS, CDR2 YDEGEE.

The chain combines TRBV11-3 with TRBJ1-4, with 7 bases fitting TRBD1. After removal of 0 bases from V and 8 bases from J, the junction contained 12 bases not matched to a gene. The CDR3 runs 17 residues. Germline values: CDR1 SGHNT, CDR2 YENEEA. The CDR3 loop is CASSLDRRDRGVEKLFF. CDR3 sequence (DNA): TGTGCCAGCAGCTTAGATCGGAGGGACAGAGGGGTAGAAAAACTGTTTTTT.

This rearrangement joins TRBV5-1 to TRBJ2-6, with D possibly being TRBD1 (7 bases). This CDR3 has 15 amino acids. Germline V gene sequence: CDR1 SGHRS, CDR2 YFSETQ. V was shortened by 4 bases and J by 4 bases, with 12 bases between the two germline ends. The CDR3 is CASSRRGQGANVLTF. DNA of the CDR3: TGCGCCAGCAGCCGGAGGGGGCAAGGGGCCAACGTCCTGACTTTC.

This chain joins TRBV4-3 and TRBJ2-5; 7 bases agree with TRBD2. Germline CDR1 and CDR2: LGHNA and YSLEER. V lost 4 bases and J lost 0; bases outside the gene matches: 8. The CDR3 contains 16 residues. The CDR3 protein is CASSLNLAADQETQYF. The CDR3 DNA reads TGCGCCAGCAGCCTAAATCTAGCGGCCGACCAAGAGACCCAGTACTTC.

The rearrangement uses TRBV9 and TRBJ1-5; D remains unclear. This CDR3 is 13 amino acids long. Trimming removed 4 bases from V and 5 bases from J, with 10 bases in between. Germline V gene sequence: CDR1 SGDLS, CDR2 YYNGEE. The CDR3 loop is CASSPSLHQPQHF. In nucleotides, the CDR3 is TGTGCCAGCAGCCCCAGTCTGCATCAGCCCCAGCATTTT.

The genes are TRBV29-1 and TRBJ1-2; D may be TRBD1 (6 bases). Germline values: CDR1 SQVTM, CDR2 ANQGSEA. The length of the CDR3 is 13 residues. Trimming left V 3 bases short and J 4 bases short, with 12 bases between. In DNA form, the CDR3 reads TGCAGCGTTGATAACAGGGACCTCTATGGCTACACCTTC. Translating it yields CSVDNRDLYGYTF.

This chain joins TRBV6-6 and TRBJ1-6; D remains unclear. This CDR3 comprises 15 residues. The V gene lost 7 bases and the J gene lost 4 bases, with 14 bases spanning the gap. Germline V lookup: CDR1 MNHNY, CDR2 SVGAGI (reference sequence). DNA for the CDR3: TGTGCCAGCACCCTTACCCCACTGTATAATTCACCCCTCCACTTT. Translation gives CASTLTPLYNSPLHF.

The V call is TRBV9, the J call TRBJ2-7, with D hard to call. The germline V gene has CDR1 SGDLS and CDR2 YYNGEE. Between the trimmed V and J ends, which lost 1 base and 6 bases, there was a span of 20 bases. The CDR3 covers 16 residues. DNA of the CDR3: TGTGCCAGCAGCGTACAAAGTGCGATTGCGCTGCCCGAGCAGTACTTC. Encoded protein: CASSVQSAIALPEQYF. Supplemented by reference TRBV9 and TRBJ2-7, the full variable domain reads DSGVTQTPKHLITATGQRVTLRCSPRSGDLSVYWYQQSLDQGLQFLIQYYNGEERAKGNILERFSAQQFPDLHSELNLSSLELGDSALYFCASSVQSAIALPEQYFGPGTRLTVT.